This T cell receptor (beta chain) was obtained from a study of PD-1 blockade in classical Hodgkin lymphoma. Study results and caveats: Reported baseline diversity: healthy donors highest, relapsed/refractory patients lowest. By C4D1, CD4+ diversity increased significantly, especially in complete responders. Some patients began nivolumab under 1 year after ASCT. These patients were excluded from later analyses.

Details on this clone: Its specificity is not known.

Here immunoSEQ multiplex PCR was the method, and the copy in TCRdb shows in-frame clones only, minus some. The data show approximately 31,000 clones, with around 80% seen just once and approximately 0.81% held by the top ten. Time point reported: cycle 4 day 1 (C4D1), after more than 5 weeks of nivolumab. Each patient's relapse followed autologous stem cell transplantation, and brentuximab vedotin exposure varied. Magnetic depletion of unwanted cells isolated CD4+ T cells from thawed PBMCs. Progressive disease, partial response or complete response was each patient's best response. The material was CD4+ T cells from blood, obtained before the fourth cycle of nivolumab. This TCR was sampled from a human donor with classical Hodgkin lymphoma.

CDR3 sequence reads: CATRGQGNNSPLHF. The CDR3 coding sequence is TGTGCCACCAGGGGTCAGGGAAATAATTCACCCCTCCACTTT. This rearrangement joins TRBV15 to TRBJ1-6, with D perhaps TRBD1 (5 bases). CDR3 size: 14 residues. CDR1 and CDR2 (germline): LNHNV, YYDKDF (reference sequence). Trimming removed 6 bases from V and 5 bases from J, with 11 bases in between.